Presented here are 27 T cell receptor beta chains from one specimen sequenced in a study of blood T cell repertoires in COVID-19. TCRdb keeps only in-frame clones here, not all; method: immunoSEQ multiplex PCR. The data show roughly 150,000 clones, with more than 85% seen just once and around 2.5% held by the top ten. Sequenced sample: peripheral blood. These receptors all come from an elderly woman with COVID-19, enrolled during active disease.

Note on this clone: Other DNA sequences within the sample encode an identical CDR3. This chain links TRBV9 with TRBJ2-5, with D possibly being TRBD1 (6 bases). V was trimmed by 3 bases and J by 5 bases, leaving 8 bases between them. This CDR3 is built from 12 residues. CDR1 and CDR2 from the germline V gene are SGDLS and YYNGEE. CDR3 region: CASSARGETQYF. In nucleotides, the CDR3 is TGTGCCAGCAGCGCTAGGGGGGAGACCCAGTACTTC.

This chain joins TRBV5-1 and TRBJ1-3, with D unclear. V shed 2 bases and J shed 3 bases, with 9 bases lying between them. The CDR3 extends over 14 amino acids. Germline assignment: CDR1 SGHRS and CDR2 YFSETQ. CDR3 protein: CASSLTAGGNTIYF. The CDR3 DNA reads as TGCGCCAGCAGCTTAACGGCGGGTGGAAACACCATATATTTT.

This clone was seen once. CDR3 amino acids: CSASVDRAGTGELFF. CDR3 in DNA: TGCAGTGCTAGTGTCGACAGGGCGGGGACCGGGGAGCTGTTTTTT. The chain joins TRBV20-1 to TRBJ2-2; D possibly corresponds to TRBD1 (7 bases). Germline lookup yields CDR1 DFQATT and CDR2 SNEGSKA (reference sequence). The CDR3 contains 15 residues. The V end was cut by 3 bases, the J end by 5 bases, with 16 bases between.

This clone showed up just a few times. This chain joins TRBV28 and TRBJ1-5; 7 nucleotides agree with TRBD1. V trimming: 7 bases; J trimming: 0 bases; junction bases outside the gene matches: 12. This CDR3 is 17 amino acids long. The germline CDR1 and CDR2 sequences are MDHEN and SYDVKM. CDR3: CASNTFRDSYSNQPQHF. Here the CDR3 DNA reads TGTGCCAGCAACACATTCCGGGACAGCTATAGCAATCAGCCCCAGCATTTT.

V is TRBV19 and J is TRBJ2-5; D not certain. V was shortened by 4 bases and J by 2 bases, with 11 bases between the two germline ends. CDR1 LNHDA and CDR2 SQIVND come from the germline V gene (reference sequence). The CDR3 consists of 14 residues. CDR3: CASSTRHNQETQYF. The CDR3 bases are TGTGCCAGTAGTACCCGACACAATCAAGAGACCCAGTACTTC.

This clone has a handful of counts. One end of the junction does not line up with germline, which may come from a read error. The chain joins TRBV5-1 to TRBJ2-5, with 11 bases lining up with TRBD1. Germline V gives CDR1 SGHRS, CDR2 YFSETQ. This CDR3 is built from 16 residues. Here the CDR3 DNA reads TGCGCCAGCAGCTTGTCGCCCGGACAGGGGGCTACAATGTGGAACTTC. This sequence encodes CASSLSPGQGATMWNF.

The chain couples TRBV19 to TRBJ2-2; perhaps TRBD2 as D (6 bases). This CDR3 spans 16 amino acids. V shed 4 bases and J shed 3 bases, with 15 bases lying between them. Germline V gives CDR1 LNHDA, CDR2 SQIVND (reference sequence). DNA of the CDR3: TGTGCCAGTAGTAGAAACCGCGGGACGGACACCGGGGAGCTGTTTTTT. Translating it yields CASSRNRGTDTGELFF.

This chain joins TRBV5-1 and TRBJ2-1; 8 bases are a match to TRBD1. Germline-derived CDR1 and CDR2 are SGHRS and YFSETQ. The CDR3 spans 17 residues. The ends lost 1 base at V and 0 bases at J; junction bases unmatched: 6. CDR3 residues: CASSLLGQVSSYNEQFF. CDR3 nucleotides: TGCGCCAGCAGCTTGCTGGGACAGGTTAGCTCCTACAATGAGCAGTTCTTC.

J is TRBJ1-6 and V is TRBV9; 9 positions match TRBD1. The V segment lost 3 bases and the J segment 2 bases; nucleotides outside the gene matches: 6. The germline V gene has CDR1 SGDLS and CDR2 YYNGEE. The CDR3 is made up of 17 amino acids. CDR3 DNA: TGTGCCAGCAGCGCGGGACAGGGAACGGCCTATAATTCACCCCTCCACTTT. This sequence encodes CASSAGQGTAYNSPLHF.

The CDR3 reads CASSIEAGGTEAFF. In DNA, the CDR3 is TGTGCCAGTAGTATCGAAGCAGGGGGGACTGAAGCTTTCTTT. J is TRBJ1-1 and V is TRBV19; TRBD1 aligns across 7 bases. The trim removed 3 bases at V and 5 bases at J, leaving 6 bases unmatched. This CDR3 has 14 residues. The germline CDR1 and CDR2 sequences are LNHDA and SQIVND (reference sequence).

This chain joins TRBV6-1 and TRBJ1-4, with 11 bases aligning to TRBD1. The CDR3 consists of 15 residues. Per the germline V gene, CDR1 is MNHNS and CDR2 is SASEGT. Germline trimming cut 3 bases from V and 8 bases from J; bases unmatched to any gene: 5. CDR3 sequence (DNA): TGTGCCAGCAGTGATATTGGGACAGGGGGAGAAAAACTGTTTTTT. This translates into CASSDIGTGGEKLFF.

This chain links TRBV7-2 with TRBJ2-4, with D possibly matching TRBD1 (5 bases). Trimming cost V 5 bases and J 1 base, with 9 bases left between them. Germline V lookup: CDR1 SGHTA, CDR2 FQGNSA. This CDR3 is built from 14 residues. CDR3 bases: TGTGCCAGCAGCGCCCAGGGCGCCAAAAACATTCAGTACTTC. As protein: CASSAQGAKNIQYF.

V and J are TRBV24-1 and TRBJ2-7, with 7 bases lining up with TRBD2. The CDR3 is made up of 16 amino acids. Germline lookup yields CDR1 KGHDR and CDR2 SFDVKD. V gave up 4 bases and J gave up 5 bases; unmatched junction bases: 13. The CDR3 region has the DNA TGTGCCACCAGTGACCCTGGGGGGGAGGGTCGGAACGAGCAGTACTTC. Translating it yields CATSDPGGEGRNEQYF.

The chain recombines TRBV27 with TRBJ2-7; the match to TRBD2 covers 10 bases. The CDR3 loop spans 15 amino acids. The trim removed 6 bases at V and 5 bases at J, leaving 10 bases unmatched. CDR1 is MNHEY and CDR2 is SMNVEV in the germline V gene (reference sequence). The CDR3 nucleotides read TGTGCCAGCAGCGCGATGGGCCTAGCGGGAGACGAGCAGTACTTC. Protein product: CASSAMGLAGDEQYF.

The chain employs TRBV6-6 and TRBJ1-5, with TRBD1 identical over 11 bases. V was pared by 5 bases and J by 6 bases, with 18 bases of the junction left unmatched. The V gene's germline CDR1 is MNHNY and CDR2 SVGAGI (reference sequence). This CDR3 is built from 19 residues. CDR3 region: CASSPAQDRGRTRGQPQHF. The CDR3 DNA follows: TGTGCCAGCAGTCCAGCTCAGGACAGGGGGCGAACGCGGGGTCAGCCCCAGCATTTT.

The chain uses TRBV5-8 and TRBJ1-6; tentatively, D is TRBD1 (5 bases). The CDR3 extends over 15 amino acids. Germline CDR1 and CDR2: SGHTS and YDEGEE. V was trimmed by 0 bases and J by 7 bases, leaving 11 bases between them. The CDR3 reads CASSLERGGNSPLHF. Written as DNA, the CDR3 is TGTGCCAGCAGCTTGGAACGGGGGGGGAATTCACCCCTCCACTTT.

This rearrangement joins TRBV5-1 to TRBJ2-2, with 7 positions matching TRBD1. With V trimmed by 2 bases and J by 2 bases, 6 bases remained unmatched. This CDR3 has 16 amino acids. From germline, CDR1 is SGHRS and CDR2 YFSETQ. CDR3 loop: CASSLLRDSNTGELFF. The CDR3 bases are TGCGCCAGCAGCTTACTCCGGGACAGCAACACCGGGGAGCTGTTTTTT.

This chain connects TRBV28 to TRBJ1-6; weak D call: TRBD1 (5 bases). V gave up 3 bases and J gave up 10 bases, with 16 bases separating them. This CDR3 spans 15 amino acids. CDR1 is MDHEN, CDR2 SYDVKM, per germline. The CDR3 coding sequence is TGTGCCAGCAGTTTTATGGTGGCAGGGATCTCACCCCTCCACTTT. Amino acid sequence: CASSFMVAGISPLHF.

The chain has TRBV12-3 or TRBV12-4 and TRBJ2-5; weak D call: TRBD2 (6 bases). This CDR3 has 13 residues. V was pared by 5 bases and J by 4 bases, with 11 bases between. For the CDR3, the DNA is TGTGCCAGCAGTGGAGGGACTTTAGAGACCCAGTACTTC. Amino acid sequence: CASSGGTLETQYF.

The rearrangement links TRBV5-6 to TRBJ2-5; D may be TRBD2 (6 bases). V was clipped by 1 base and J by 1 base, with 11 bases between them. Germline V gives CDR1 SGHDT, CDR2 YYEEEE. The CDR3 contains 15 residues. In DNA, the CDR3 is TGTGCCAGCAGCTTGCCGCGGGGTTCCCAAGAGACCCAGTACTTC. Translated, it gives CASSLPRGSQETQYF.

The rearrangement joins TRBV6-6 to TRBJ1-5, with 10 bases that match TRBD1. The length of the CDR3 is 14 residues. CDR1 is MNHNY and CDR2 is SVGAGI in the germline V gene (reference sequence). With V trimmed by 7 bases and J by 6 bases, 6 bases remained unmatched. This CDR3 is CASTSGQGSQPQHF. CDR3 coding DNA: TGTGCCAGCACCTCGGGACAGGGGAGTCAGCCCCAGCATTTT.

The V and J genes are TRBV7-2 and TRBJ2-1; 9 nucleotides match TRBD1. Germline CDR1 reads SGHTA; CDR2 reads FQGNSA. CDR3 length equals 17 residues. V was pared by 3 bases and J by 4 bases, with 10 bases of the junction left unmatched. CDR3 sequence reads: CASSFRAGQGLYNEQFF. The DNA for the CDR3 is TGTGCCAGCAGCTTTAGGGCGGGACAGGGCCTTTACAATGAGCAGTTCTTC.

The chain uses TRBV7-2 and TRBJ2-3; TRBD2 aligns across 11 bases. V was clipped by 5 bases and J by 2 bases; unmatched bases: 3. CDR3 size: 15 residues. Germline-derived CDR1 and CDR2 are SGHTA and FQGNSA. The CDR3 sequence: CASSHSGRDTDTQYF. For the CDR3, the DNA is TGTGCCAGCAGCCATAGCGGGAGGGACACAGATACGCAGTATTTT.

V is TRBV5-1 and J is TRBJ2-2; D is perhaps TRBD1 (6 bases). V was pared by 4 bases and J by 1 base, with 8 bases between. The CDR3 length is 14 residues. Germline CDR1 reads SGHRS; CDR2 reads YFSETQ. CDR3 sequence reads: CASSLGQNTGELFF. The CDR3 nucleotides read TGCGCCAGCAGCCTGGGACAGAACACCGGGGAGCTGTTTTTT.

V is TRBV25-1 and J is TRBJ1-2; 7 bases match TRBD1. The length of the CDR3 is 15 residues. Trimming cost V 4 bases and J 3 bases; bases outside gene matches: 8. The germline CDR1 and CDR2 sequences are MGHDK and SYGVNS. CDR3 residues: CASSGGNRGYYGYTF. The CDR3 nucleotides are TGTGCCAGCAGTGGGGGGAACAGGGGCTACTATGGCTACACCTTC.

This chain connects TRBV7-2 to TRBJ1-4, with 7 bases lining up with TRBD1. With V trimmed by 5 bases and J by 3 bases, 6 bases remained unmatched. The germline V gene encodes CDR1 SGHTA and CDR2 FQGNSA. The CDR3 has 15 residues. The CDR3 region has the DNA TGTGCCAGCAGCGCGCGACAGGGACCTAATGAAAAACTGTTTTTT. It specifies CASSARQGPNEKLFF.

V is TRBV6-5 and J is TRBJ2-7; 9 positions match TRBD1. The V gene's germline CDR1 is MNHEY and CDR2 SVGAGI. The CDR3 loop spans 14 amino acids. The V segment lost 6 bases and the J segment 7 bases; nucleotides outside the gene matches: 10. This chain's CDR3 is CASSWRQGGGEQYF. The CDR3 region has the DNA TGTGCCAGCAGCTGGAGACAGGGGGGAGGGGAGCAGTACTTC.